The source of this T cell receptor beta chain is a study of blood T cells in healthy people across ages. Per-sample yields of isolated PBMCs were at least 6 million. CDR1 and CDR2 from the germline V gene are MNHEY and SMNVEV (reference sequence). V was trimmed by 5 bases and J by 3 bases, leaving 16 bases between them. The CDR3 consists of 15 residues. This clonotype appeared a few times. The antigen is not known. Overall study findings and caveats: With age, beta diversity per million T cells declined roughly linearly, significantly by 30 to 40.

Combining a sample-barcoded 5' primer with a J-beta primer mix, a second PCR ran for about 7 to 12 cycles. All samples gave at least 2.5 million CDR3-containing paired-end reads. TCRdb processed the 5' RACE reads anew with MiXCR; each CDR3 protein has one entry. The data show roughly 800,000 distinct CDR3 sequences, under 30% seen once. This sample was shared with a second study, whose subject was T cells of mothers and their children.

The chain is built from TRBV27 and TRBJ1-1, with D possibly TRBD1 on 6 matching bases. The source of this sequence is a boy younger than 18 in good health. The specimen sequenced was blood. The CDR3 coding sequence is TGTGCCAGCAGTGCCCCGAGCAGGGGTTACACTGAAGCTTTCTTT. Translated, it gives CASSAPSRGYTEAFF.